This T cell receptor (beta chain) was captured in a study of blood T cells in healthy people across ages. A second about 7 to 12 cycle PCR used barcoded and J-beta primers. CDR3-containing paired-end reads numbered at least 3 million in each sample. TCRdb re-derived calls from the 5' RACE reads in MiXCR, one entry per CDR3 protein. Of 1,100,000 or so distinct CDR3 sequences listed, less than 50% are singletons. V lost 5 bases and J 8 bases, leaving 22 bases between the germline ends. The V gene's germline CDR1 is DFQATT and CDR2 SNEGSKA (reference sequence). The CDR3 is 15 amino acids. Study-wide points: Percentage of naive T cells showed a strong correlation with TCR beta diversity. Using unsorted PBMCs precluded a conclusive naive versus antigen-experienced comparison.

Concerning this clonotype: Its antigen is unknown.

The clonotype comes from a woman aged 55-70 years in good health. The sample comprised blood. The rearrangement links TRBV20-1 to TRBJ2-1; perhaps TRBD2 as D (6 bases). This CDR3 reads CSAPTLSGSVDEQFF. The CDR3, as DNA: TGCAGTGCTCCTACCCTATCCGGGAGTGTGGATGAGCAGTTCTTC.